This TCR beta chain was profiled in a study of a mutant IDH1 vaccine in newly diagnosed glioma. This CDR3 has 13 residues. CDR1 is SQVTM and CDR2 is ANQGSEA in the germline V gene. V lost 7 bases to trimming and J lost 6 bases; unmatched junction nucleotides: 10. Data came from immunoSEQ multiplex PCR; TCRdb stores just in-frame clones and leaves some out. The data contain tens of thousands of clones, roughly 92% of them seen just once; the ten biggest clones take up roughly 2.3%. As for time point: week 35, safety follow-up. Each vaccine dose was 300 ug of mutant IDH1 20-mer peptide, with topical imiquimod. Remarks on this clone: Its specificity is unknown.

The TCR sequence derives from a man in his fifties with glioma. V and J are TRBV29-1 and TRBJ1-1; 8 bases map to TRBD1. The specimen was PBMCs, collected from a glioma patient whose treatment included an IDH1 peptide vaccine. CDR3 protein: CSGGQGGYSEAFF. In nucleotides, the CDR3 is TGCAGCGGAGGACAGGGTGGGTACTCTGAAGCTTTCTTT.